This T cell receptor (beta chain) originates from a study of OX40 agonist ivuxolimab in advanced cancers. At the level of the study: Mean age approximately 59 years, range roughly 20 to 85; about 81% male.

CDR3 length equals 15 residues. The germline gives CDR1 SGDLS, CDR2 YYNGEE. Trimming removed 2 bases from V and 7 bases from J, with 13 bases in between. The table came from immunoSEQ multiplex PCR; TCRdb's copy has only in-frame clones and leaves some out. The profile shows around 53,000 clones, less than 85% of them singletons. In regard to this clone: Its antigen is unidentified.

Overall study results and limits: Averaged across samples, CD8+ T cells carried more expanded clones than CD4+ did. It was not determined which antigens were specifically recognized by the peripheral T cells that had undergone clonal expansion.

The material was CD4+ or CD8+ T cells sorted from blood, obtained in a trial of the OX40 agonist ivuxolimab. The J gene is TRBJ1-6, the V gene TRBV9; D is undetermined. The receptor was isolated from an adult with an advanced solid tumor such as melanoma, head and neck, liver or kidney cancer. The CDR3 sequence is CASSVEGSSNSPLHF. CDR3 DNA: TGTGCCAGCAGCGTGGAAGGGTCTTCGAATTCACCCCTCCACTTT.